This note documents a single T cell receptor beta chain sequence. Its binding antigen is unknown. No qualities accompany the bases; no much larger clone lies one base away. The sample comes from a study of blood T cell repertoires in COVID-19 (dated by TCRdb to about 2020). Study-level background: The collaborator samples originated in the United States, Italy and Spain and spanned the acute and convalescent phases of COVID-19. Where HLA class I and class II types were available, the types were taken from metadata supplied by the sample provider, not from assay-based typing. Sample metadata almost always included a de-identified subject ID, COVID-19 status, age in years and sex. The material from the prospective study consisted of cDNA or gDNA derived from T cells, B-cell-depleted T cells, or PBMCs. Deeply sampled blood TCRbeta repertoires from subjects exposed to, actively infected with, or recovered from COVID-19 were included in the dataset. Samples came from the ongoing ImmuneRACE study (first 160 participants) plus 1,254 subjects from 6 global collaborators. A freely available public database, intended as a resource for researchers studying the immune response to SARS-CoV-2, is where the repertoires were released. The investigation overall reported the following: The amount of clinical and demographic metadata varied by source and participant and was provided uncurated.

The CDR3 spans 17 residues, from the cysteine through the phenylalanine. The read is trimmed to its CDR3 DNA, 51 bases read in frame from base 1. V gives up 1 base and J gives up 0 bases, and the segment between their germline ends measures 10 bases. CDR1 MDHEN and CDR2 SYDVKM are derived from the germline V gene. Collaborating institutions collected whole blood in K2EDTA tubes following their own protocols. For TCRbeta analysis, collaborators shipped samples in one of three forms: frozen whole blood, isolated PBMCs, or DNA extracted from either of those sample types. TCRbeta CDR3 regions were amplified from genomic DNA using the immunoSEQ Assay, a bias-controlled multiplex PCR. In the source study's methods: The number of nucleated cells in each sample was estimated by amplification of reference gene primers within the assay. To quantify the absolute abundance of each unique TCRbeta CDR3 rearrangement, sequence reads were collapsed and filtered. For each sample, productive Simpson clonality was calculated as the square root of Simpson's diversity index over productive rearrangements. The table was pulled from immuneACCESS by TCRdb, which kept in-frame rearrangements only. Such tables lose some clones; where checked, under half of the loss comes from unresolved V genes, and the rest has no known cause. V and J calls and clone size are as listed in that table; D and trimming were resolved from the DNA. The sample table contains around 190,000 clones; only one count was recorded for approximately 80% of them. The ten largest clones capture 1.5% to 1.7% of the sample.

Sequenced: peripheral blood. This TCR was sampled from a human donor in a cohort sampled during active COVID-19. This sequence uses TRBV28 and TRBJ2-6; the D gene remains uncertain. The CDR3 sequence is CASSLSLLRSGANVLTF. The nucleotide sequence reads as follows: TGTGCCAGCAGTTTATCCCTACTCCGCTCTGGGGCCAACGTCCTGACTTTC. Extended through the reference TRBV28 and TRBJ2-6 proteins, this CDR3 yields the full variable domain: DVKVTQSSRYLVKRTGEKVFLECVQDMDHENMFWYRQDPGLGLRLIYFSYDVKMKEKGDIPEGYSVSREKKERFSLILESASTNQTSMYLCASSLSLLRSGANVLTFGAGSRLTVL.